The clone carrying this T cell receptor (beta chain) was detected only a few times. The data belong to a study of T cells in Graves' hyperthyroidism and ophthalmopathy. Clinical symptoms, serum thyroxine, TRAb, thyroid ultrasound and orbital computed tomography established diagnosis. RNA transcripts yielded amplified TCR beta CDR3 regions. In the first-round RT-PCR of the TCR CDR3, the HTBI primer set was used. TCRdb itself ran the multiplex PCR reads through MiXCR, one entry per CDR3 protein. The profile shows about 570,000 distinct CDR3 sequences, about 43% of them singletons. Sequenced material: peripheral blood or thyroid tissue (not recorded which). This receptor was identified in an adult woman with Graves' disease, either hyperthyroidism or ophthalmopathy (not recorded which).

As DNA, the CDR3 is TGTGCCAGCACCCCGGACAGTCCTAGGGGCTACACCTTC. It encodes CASTPDSPRGYTF. The V call is TRBV12-3 or TRBV12-4, the J call TRBJ1-2; D is perhaps TRBD1 (6 bases). The germline V and J ends were trimmed by 7 bases and 8 bases, with 17 bases remaining between them. This CDR3 has 13 residues.